This T cell receptor beta chain was recorded in a study of shared clonotypes between healthy human individuals. Data came from immunoSEQ multiplex PCR; TCRdb stores just in-frame clones and leaves some out. The table lists 2,500,000 or so clones, approximately 90% of them singletons, with 0.37% in the top ten. V gave up 2 bases and J gave up 4 bases; unmatched junction bases: 13. The length of the CDR3 is 18 residues. The germline V gene encodes CDR1 MDHEN and CDR2 SYDVKM. This chain joins TRBV28 and TRBJ1-5; 8 nucleotides agree with TRBD1. The source material was naive CD4+ T cells from PBMCs. Subset reported: CD45RA+ positively selected. The source is a man aged 18 to 30 in good health. Some clones in this sample may be carry-over from other donors' samples. The CDR3 here is CASSLTLYRQGSNQPQHF. In DNA, the CDR3 is TGTGCCAGCAGTTTAACCCTATATCGACAGGGGTCGAATCAGCCCCAGCATTTT.